This T cell receptor beta chain was recorded in a study of T cells in Graves' hyperthyroidism and ophthalmopathy. General observations from the study: Blood samples included most of the expanded thyroid clonotypes exceeding 0.001. Stable hyperthyroidism and ophthalmopathy were separated using 13 V-J signatures.

As to this clonotype: Its antigen is as yet unknown.

In patients aged 18 to 65, hyperthyroidism was newly diagnosed, with duration under 2 months. Exclusions: uncontrolled infection, other autoimmune disease, pregnancy, lactation. From RNA transcripts, TCR beta CDR3 regions were amplified. When the TCR CDR3 underwent first-round RT-PCR, the HTBI primer set was used. In TCRdb, the multiplex PCR reads were re-called with MiXCR into one record per CDR3 protein. The table lists over 700,000 distinct CDR3 sequences, 30% to 40% of them singletons. The origin of this receptor is a woman in her forties with Graves' hyperthyroidism. Sequences were obtained from blood.

The CDR3 nucleotides are TGTGCCAGCAGCCATAGGGTGGATGGAAACACCATATATTTT. Translated, it gives CASSHRVDGNTIYF. The gene calls are TRBV3-1 and TRBJ1-3; no definite D call. The CDR3 consists of 14 residues. The germline V gene has CDR1 LGHDT and CDR2 YNNKEL (reference sequence). Deletions cut 3 bases from V and 3 bases from J, with 9 bases between.